The clone carrying this T cell receptor (beta chain) was counted a single time. This CDR3 has 20 amino acids. The J segment lost 0 bases and the V segment lost 4 bases, leaving 15 bases of the junction unmatched. CDR1 is SGHTA, CDR2 FQGTGA, per germline. This specimen comes from a study of PD-L1 blockade in urothelial cancer. Study-wide context: Patients commenced atezolizumab at some point between 2014 and 2015, and it was given at 1,200 mg intravenously every 3 weeks. Samples of blood were analyzed 3 weeks (second dose) and 6 weeks after treatment start. A median roughly 130,000 T cells were found in blood samples.

Profiling relied on immunoSEQ multiplex PCR, and the TCRdb table lists in-frame clones only, not all of them. The table records some 60,000 clones, 86% of them present only once. This specimen was PBMCs, taken around atezolizumab (anti-PD-L1) treatment. The clonotype was recovered from a man aged 45 to 65 with urothelial cancer. The chain uses TRBV7-3 and TRBJ2-6; 7 nucleotides line up with TRBD1. In nucleotides, the CDR3 is TGTGCCAGCAGCTCTCCCTTAGGTGACAGGGCCCTCTCTGGGGCCAACGTCCTGACTTTC. It encodes CASSSPLGDRALSGANVLTF. Using reference TRBV7-3 and TRBJ2-6 for the parts outside the CDR3, the full variable domain is GAGVSQTPSNKVTEKGKYVELRCDPISGHTALYWYRQSLGQGPEFLIYFQGTGAADDSGLPNDRFFAVRPEGSVSTLKIQRTERGDSAVYLCASSSPLGDRALSGANVLTFGAGSRLTVL.